These 25 T cell receptor beta chains came from one sample sequenced in a study of cytomegalovirus exposure and HLA in healthy donors. The PCR employed 60 Vbeta primers together with 13 Jbeta primers. Libraries were prepared by immunoSEQ multiplex PCR; TCRdb keeps only in-frame clonotypes and omits some of them. Here the sample spans more than 95,000 clones, roughly 79% being singletons. Sequencing was carried out using PBMCs. The receptors were gathered from a female donor in good health and CMV-seropositive.

The V and J genes are TRBV30 and TRBJ1-5, with 7 bases lining up with TRBD1. V dropped 4 bases and J dropped 2; count of bases not matched to a gene: 8. This CDR3 is built from 15 residues. Germline CDR1 reads GTSNPN; CDR2 reads SVGIG (reference sequence). CDR3 sequence reads: CAWKQDGQGNQPQHF. CDR3 nucleotide sequence: TGTGCCTGGAAACAAGACGGACAGGGCAATCAGCCCCAGCATTTT.

V usage is TRBV20-1 and J usage is TRBJ2-1; possibly TRBD2 for D (5 bases). The CDR3 has 11 residues. The V gene lost 6 bases and the J gene lost 10 bases, with 13 bases spanning the gap. From germline, CDR1 is DFQATT and CDR2 SNEGSKA (reference sequence). CDR3 sequence (DNA): TGCAGTGCGGAGAGGGTACGAGAGCAGTTCTTC. Translating it yields CSAERVREQFF.

This clone was counted between two and nine times. The chain uses TRBV2 and TRBJ2-1; D is possibly TRBD2 (7 bases). This CDR3 region has 14 residues. Per the germline V gene, CDR1 is SNHLY and CDR2 is FYNNEI. V lost 6 bases, J lost 0 bases, and 9 bases lay in between. CDR3 sequence (DNA): TGTGCCAGCAGCGGGGGGCTCTCCTACAATGAGCAGTTCTTC. Translated: CASSGGLSYNEQFF. Supplemented by reference TRBV2 and TRBJ2-1, the full variable domain reads EPEVTQTPSHQVTQMGQEVILRCVPISNHLYFYWYRQILGQKVEFLVSFYNNEISEKSEIFDDQFSVERPDGSNFTLKIRSTKLEDSAMYFCASSGGLSYNEQFFGPGTRLTVL.

The chain carries TRBV30 and TRBJ2-7; the match to TRBD2 covers 9 bases. From germline, CDR1 is GTSNPN and CDR2 SVGIG (reference sequence). V lost 0 bases and J lost 5; bases outside the gene matches: 2. The CDR3 runs to 13 residues. CDR3 bases: TGTGCCTGGAGTGTAAGACTAGCGGACGAGCAGTACTTC. This codes for CAWSVRLADEQYF.

The chain recombines TRBV5-4 with TRBJ1-1, with D possibly TRBD1 on 5 matching bases. Germline loops: CDR1 SGHNT, CDR2 YYREEE (reference sequence). The CDR3 covers 16 residues. The germline V and J ends were trimmed by 1 base and 5 bases, with 18 bases remaining between them. CDR3 DNA sequence: TGTGCCAGCAGCTTGAGGCAGGGTAATGTGGGTACTGAAGCTTTCTTT. It encodes CASSLRQGNVGTEAFF.

The J gene is TRBJ2-1, the V gene TRBV2, with 14 bases matching TRBD2. Germline-derived CDR1 and CDR2 are SNHLY and FYNNEI. The CDR3 contains 18 residues. Trimming cost V 4 bases and J 15 bases; bases outside gene matches: 20. As DNA, the CDR3 is TGTGCCAGCAGTGGTGATGGACTAGCGGGAGGACCAGAATATCGGCCGTTCTTC. The encoded protein is CASSGDGLAGGPEYRPFF. Combining the CDR3 with reference TRBV2 and TRBJ2-1 gives the whole variable domain EPEVTQTPSHQVTQMGQEVILRCVPISNHLYFYWYRQILGQKVEFLVSFYNNEISEKSEIFDDQFSVERPDGSNFTLKIRSTKLEDSAMYFCASSGDGLAGGPEYRPFFGPGTRLTVL.

The J gene is TRBJ1-5, the V gene TRBV6-4; D gene uncertain. V was trimmed by 8 bases and J by 9 bases, leaving 11 bases between them. CDR3 length equals 11 residues. Germline loops: CDR1 MRHNA, CDR2 SNTAGT. In DNA, the CDR3 is TGTGCCAGCGGCAACAGCGGGCCCCAGCATTTT. It translates to CASGNSGPQHF.

V gene TRBV9 combines with J gene TRBJ2-2, with a tentative D call TRBD1 (6 bases). V was shortened by 3 bases and J by 7 bases, with 13 bases between the two germline ends. CDR1 SGDLS and CDR2 YYNGEE come from the germline V gene. The CDR3 is made up of 14 amino acids. The DNA of the CDR3 is TGTGCCAGCAGCGAGCAGGGGTTGGACGGGGAGCTGTTTTTT. It translates to CASSEQGLDGELFF.

This clone was picked up one time. The V call is TRBV5-4, the J call TRBJ1-2; 8 nucleotides agree with TRBD1. The CDR3 sequence is 14 residues long. V lost 3 bases to trimming and J lost 3 bases; unmatched junction nucleotides: 4. The germline gives CDR1 SGHNT, CDR2 YYREEE (reference sequence). The CDR3: CASSSDRGDYGYTF. The DNA of the CDR3 is TGTGCCAGCAGCTCCGACAGGGGAGACTATGGCTACACCTTC.

The rearrangement uses TRBV6-5 and TRBJ1-2, with D tentatively TRBD1 (6 bases). The CDR3 has 13 residues. The V end lost 2 bases, the J end lost 9 bases, and 13 bases lay between the germline ends. In germline, CDR1 is MNHEY, CDR2 SVGAGI. In DNA, the CDR3 is TGTGCCAGCAGTTACCCCGGGACATATAGCTACACCTTC. Its protein product is CASSYPGTYSYTF.

V gene TRBV2 combines with J gene TRBJ2-7, with D maybe TRBD1 (6 bases). The germline gives CDR1 SNHLY, CDR2 FYNNEI. The CDR3 sequence is 14 residues long. Trimming cost V 1 base and J 1 base, with 8 bases left between them. In DNA, the CDR3 is TGTGCCAGCAGTGAAGACAGGGCGTCCTACGAGCAGTACTTC. This sequence encodes CASSEDRASYEQYF.

The rearrangement links TRBV15 to TRBJ1-4, with 7 bases identical to TRBD1. This CDR3 has 12 residues. From germline, CDR1 is LNHNV and CDR2 YYDKDF (reference sequence). Trimming cost V 1 base and J 13 bases; bases outside gene matches: 3. CDR3 residues: CATSRGQGRLFF. CDR3 coding DNA: TGTGCCACCAGCAGAGGACAGGGCAGACTGTTTTTT. The variable domain in full, with the rest retrieved from reference TRBV15 and TRBJ1-4, is DAMVIQNPRYQVTQFGKPVTLSCSQTLNHNVMYWYQQKSSQAPKLLFHYYDKDFNNEADTPDNFQSRRPNTSFCFLDIRSPGLGDTAMYLCATSRGQGRLFFGSGTQLSVL.

This rearrangement joins TRBV12-5 to TRBJ2-6; TRBD1 aligns across 10 bases. Germline CDR1 and CDR2: LGHNT and FRNRAP. CDR3 length equals 21 residues. V was pared by 5 bases and J by 0 bases, with 16 bases of the junction left unmatched. This CDR3 reads CASGPRTGGLLRYSGANVLTF. DNA for the CDR3: TGTGCTAGTGGTCCCCGGACAGGGGGTCTTCTCCGTTACTCTGGGGCCAACGTCCTGACTTTC.

In this sample, this clone turned up many times. V is TRBV5-5 and J is TRBJ2-3; the D gene is possibly TRBD1 (6 bases). The CDR3 length is 15 residues. Trimming took off 3 bases at V and 2 bases at J, with 13 bases between the two ends. Germline V gene lookup returns CDR1 SGHKS and CDR2 YYEKEE (reference sequence). The CDR3 DNA reads as TGTGCCAGCAGCTGGGGGCCGTATAACACAGATACGCAGTATTTT. Translated, it gives CASSWGPYNTDTQYF.

This chain links TRBV7-2 with TRBJ2-3; D not resolved. The V gene's germline CDR1 is SGHTA and CDR2 FQGNSA. Trimming took 5 bases from V and 0 from J, leaving 15 bases between them. CDR3 length: 16 amino acids. The CDR3 DNA is TGTGCCAGCAGCCCTTCCACCCCCACTAGCACAGATACGCAGTATTTT. This encodes CASSPSTPTSTDTQYF.

By frequency in the sample, this clone is medium-sized (0.01 to 0.1%). This chain links TRBV7-9 with TRBJ2-5; D unresolved. Between the trimmed V and J ends, which lost 1 base and 4 bases, there was a span of 7 bases. The CDR3 loop spans 13 amino acids. Germline CDR1 SEHNR, CDR2 FQNEAQ (reference sequence). The CDR3 loop is CASSLVLLETQYF. DNA of the CDR3: TGTGCCAGCAGCTTAGTACTGCTAGAGACCCAGTACTTC.

The chain couples TRBV10-2 to TRBJ1-6, with 7 nucleotides matching TRBD1. Germline values: CDR1 WSHSY, CDR2 SAAADI. The CDR3 has 12 amino acids. The trim removed 8 bases at V and 10 bases at J, leaving 5 bases unmatched. In DNA form, the CDR3 reads TGCGCCAGCCGGGACAGCACCTCACCCCTCCACTTT. Residues: CASRDSTSPLHF.

This chain connects TRBV29-1 to TRBJ1-5, with a tentative D call TRBD1 (5 bases). CDR1 is SQVTM and CDR2 is ANQGSEA in the germline V gene. The V end was cut by 3 bases, the J end by 7 bases, with 13 bases between. The CDR3 covers 13 residues. This chain's CDR3 is CSVDCRVGQPQHF. For the CDR3, the DNA is TGCAGCGTTGACTGCAGGGTTGGACAGCCCCAGCATTTT.

The V gene is TRBV27, the J gene TRBJ2-1; TRBD2 is a possible D gene (5 bases). The CDR3 loop spans 12 amino acids. V gave up 5 bases and J gave up 10 bases, with 12 bases separating them. The germline V gene encodes CDR1 MNHEY and CDR2 SMNVEV (reference sequence). CDR3 DNA: TGTGCCAGCAGTCGGGGATCCGGGGAGCAGTTCTTC. The encoded protein is CASSRGSGEQFF.

The V gene is TRBV7-2, the J gene TRBJ1-2, with a weak D call TRBD1 (6 bases). Germline lookup yields CDR1 SGHTA and CDR2 FQGNSA. The CDR3 runs to 13 residues. V gave up 5 bases and J gave up 6 bases, with 13 bases separating them. CDR3: CASSPLGGHGYTF. The CDR3 DNA sequence: TGTGCCAGCAGCCCCCTGGGGGGGCATGGCTACACCTTC. Combining the CDR3 with reference TRBV7-2 and TRBJ1-2 gives the whole variable domain GAGVSQSPSNKVTEKGKDVELRCDPISGHTALYWYRQSLGQGLEFLIYFQGNSAPDKSGLPSDRFSAERTGGSVSTLTIQRTQQEDSAVYLCASSPLGGHGYTFGSGTRLTVV.

The chain employs TRBV10-3 and TRBJ1-1; D remains ambiguous. The germline gives CDR1 ENHRY, CDR2 SYGVKD. V gave up 2 bases and J gave up 8 bases, with 9 bases separating them. The length of the CDR3 is 12 residues. DNA for the CDR3: TGTGCCATCAGTGAGGAAATCAGGGAAGCTTTCTTT. It codes for CAISEEIREAFF.

The chain joins TRBV7-8 to TRBJ1-5; D call uncertain. V lost 6 bases, J lost 3 bases, and 12 bases lay in between. CDR1 is SGHVS and CDR2 is FQNEAQ in the germline V gene. The CDR3 runs 14 residues. The CDR3 DNA follows: TGTGCCAGCAGTCTAAGGGAGAACAATCAGCCCCAGCATTTT. Its protein product is CASSLRENNQPQHF.

The V gene is TRBV6-1, the J gene TRBJ1-5; D perhaps matches TRBD1 (5 bases). Trimming stripped 6 bases from V and 8 bases from J, with 17 bases between. The CDR3 consists of 14 residues. Looked up from germline, CDR1 is MNHNS and CDR2 is SASEGT. The CDR3 reads CASSLEPTGKPQHF. DNA for the CDR3: TGTGCCAGCAGCCTGGAACCCACAGGAAAGCCCCAGCATTTT.

V and J are TRBV5-4 and TRBJ2-3; TRBD1 might be the D (5 bases). The length of the CDR3 is 16 residues. With 4 bases removed from V and 0 bases from J, the gap between germline ends came to 15 bases. Per the germline V gene, CDR1 is SGHNT and CDR2 is YYREEE (reference sequence). CDR3 nucleotide sequence: TGTGCCAGCAGCGCAACCCCGGACACCAGCACAGATACGCAGTATTTT. Residues: CASSATPDTSTDTQYF.

The V and J genes are TRBV11-2 and TRBJ2-7; 7 bases match TRBD2. Germline V gene sequence: CDR1 SGHAT, CDR2 FQNNGV. The CDR3 loop spans 15 amino acids. Trimming at V came to 1 base and at J to 2 bases, leaving 5 bases not matched to a gene. The CDR3 reads CASSLASGRAYEQYF. In DNA form, the CDR3 reads TGTGCCAGCAGCTTAGCAAGTGGGAGGGCCTACGAGCAGTACTTC.